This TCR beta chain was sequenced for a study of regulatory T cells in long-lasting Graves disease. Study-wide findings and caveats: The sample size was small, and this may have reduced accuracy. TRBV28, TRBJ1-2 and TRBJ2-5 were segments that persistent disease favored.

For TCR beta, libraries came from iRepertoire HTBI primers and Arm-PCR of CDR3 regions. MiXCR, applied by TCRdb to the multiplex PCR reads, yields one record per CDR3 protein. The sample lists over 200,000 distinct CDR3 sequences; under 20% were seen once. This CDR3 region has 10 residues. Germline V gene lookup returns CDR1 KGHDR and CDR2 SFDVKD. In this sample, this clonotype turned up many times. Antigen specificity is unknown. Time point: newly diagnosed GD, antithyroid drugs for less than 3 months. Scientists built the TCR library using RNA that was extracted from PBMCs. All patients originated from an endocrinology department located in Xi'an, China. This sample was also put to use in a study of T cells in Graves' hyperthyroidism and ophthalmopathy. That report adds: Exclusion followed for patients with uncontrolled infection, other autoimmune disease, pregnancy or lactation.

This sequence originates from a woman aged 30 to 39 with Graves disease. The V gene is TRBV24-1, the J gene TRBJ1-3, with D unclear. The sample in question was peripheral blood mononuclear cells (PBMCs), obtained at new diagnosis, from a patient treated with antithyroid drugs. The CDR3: CPGPGNTIYF. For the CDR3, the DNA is TGTCCCGGACCTGGAAACACCATATATTTT.